This T cell receptor beta chain was retrieved from a study of blood T cell repertoires in COVID-19. About the research overall: Specimens from acute and convalescent COVID-19 originated in the United States, Italy and Spain.

Original analysis: Scientists estimated how many nucleated cells there were by amplifying reference gene primers. Sequencing used immunoSEQ multiplex PCR; TCRdb keeps in-frame clones, though not all of them. Clone size and V and J calls were adopted from that table, with D and trimming inferred from the DNA. The repertoire holds fewer than 350,000 clones, with approximately 90% as singletons. Everyone who took part was roughly 18 to 89 years old, and they came from fewer than 25 US areas. Cohort placement rested on clinical history that participants reported themselves. The sequence was collected from a woman aged 40 to 55 with acute COVID-19. Source material: PBMCs or T cells enriched from blood (not recorded which).

In DNA, the CDR3 is TGTGCCAGCAGCTTGGAACAGACAGTCAATTCACCCCTCCACTTT. Amino acids: CASSLEQTVNSPLHF. This chain joins TRBV5-4 and TRBJ1-6; D perhaps matches TRBD1 (5 bases). This CDR3 has 15 amino acids. V was clipped by 0 bases and J by 7 bases, with 11 bases between them. Germline V gene lookup returns CDR1 SGHNT and CDR2 YYREEE (reference sequence).